Listed here are 20 T cell receptor beta chains from one sample, sequenced in a study of T cells in Graves' hyperthyroidism and ophthalmopathy. Amplification of TCR beta CDR3 regions was performed using RNA transcripts as template. Initially, a first-round RT-PCR of the TCR CDR3 employed the HTBI primer set. TCRdb called the multiplex PCR reads again in MiXCR, with one record for every CDR3 protein. The sample holds fewer than 650,000 distinct CDR3 sequences, 40% to 55% seen once. Sequenced material: peripheral blood or thyroid tissue (not recorded which). All receptors derive from an adult woman with Graves' disease, either hyperthyroidism or ophthalmopathy (not recorded which).

CDR3 coding DNA: TGTGCCAGCAGCCCACCCCAGGGGCCCATGAACACTGAAGCTTTCTTT. Residues: CASSPPQGPMNTEAFF. J is TRBJ1-1 and V is TRBV7-2; D might be TRBD1 (6 bases). Germline loops: CDR1 SGHTA, CDR2 FQGNSA. This CDR3 comprises 16 residues. Deletions cut 5 bases from V and 0 bases from J, with 16 bases between.

This clonotype has at least ten counts. V usage is TRBV5-5 and J usage is TRBJ1-1, with no clear D. V lost 7 bases and J lost 1, with 14 bases in between. This CDR3 is 14 amino acids long. Per germline, CDR1 SGHKS and CDR2 YYEKEE (reference sequence). CDR3 amino acids: CASGAAVANTEAFF. CDR3 nucleotides: TGTGCCAGCGGCGCTGCAGTGGCGAACACTGAAGCTTTCTTT.

CDR3 sequence reads: CSARDRRQHYGYTF. CDR3 coding DNA: TGCAGTGCTAGAGATCGAAGGCAGCACTATGGCTACACCTTC. V is TRBV20-1 and J is TRBJ1-2; D gene uncertain. V lost 0 bases and J 3 bases, leaving 11 bases between the germline ends. From germline, CDR1 is DFQATT and CDR2 SNEGSKA (reference sequence). The CDR3 contains 14 residues.

This clonotype was seen more than once but under ten times. This chain links TRBV7-9 with TRBJ2-2, with D tentatively TRBD1 (6 bases). Germline V gene data show CDR1 as SEHNR and CDR2 as FQNEAQ (reference sequence). CDR3 length: 14 amino acids. Trimming took 5 bases from V and 4 from J, leaving 11 bases between them. The CDR3 protein is CASSMTGRTGELFF. In DNA, the CDR3 is TGTGCCAGCAGCATGACAGGTCGCACCGGGGAGCTGTTTTTT. The whole variable domain, remainder taken from reference TRBV7-9 and TRBJ2-2, is DTGVSQNPRHKITKRGQNVTFRCDPISEHNRLYWYRQTLGQGPEFLTYFQNEAQLEKSRLLSDRFSAERPKGSFSTLEIQRTEQGDSAMYLCASSMTGRTGELFFGEGSRLTVL.

The chain employs TRBV19 and TRBJ2-5, with D maybe TRBD2 (6 bases). This CDR3 is built from 14 residues. The ends were cut back, 5 bases at V and 5 bases at J, with 15 bases in the middle. Germline lookup yields CDR1 LNHDA and CDR2 SQIVND (reference sequence). The CDR3 is CASSPGTEWETQYF. The CDR3 region has the DNA TGTGCCAGTAGTCCGGGGACTGAGTGGGAGACCCAGTACTTC.

The chain uses TRBV7-6 and TRBJ2-7, with TRBD2 identical over 12 bases. Germline V lookup: CDR1 SGHVS, CDR2 FNYEAQ. V was pared by 0 bases and J by 4 bases, with 4 bases of the junction left unmatched. The CDR3 contains 16 residues. The CDR3 nucleotides are TGTGCCAGCAGCTTAGCTACGGGGACTAGCGGGTACGAGCAGTACTTC. Its protein is CASSLATGTSGYEQYF.

This clonotype appeared many times. This sequence joins TRBV9 and TRBJ2-7; 9 nucleotides match TRBD1. This CDR3 spans 15 amino acids. Germline loops: CDR1 SGDLS, CDR2 YYNGEE. V shed 0 bases and J 2 bases; nucleotides not matched to a gene: 3. This chain's CDR3 is CASSVETGGTYEQYF. The CDR3, as DNA: TGTGCCAGCAGCGTAGAGACAGGGGGTACCTACGAGCAGTACTTC. Together with reference TRBV9 and TRBJ2-7, the CDR3 gives the full variable domain: DSGVTQTPKHLITATGQRVTLRCSPRSGDLSVYWYQQSLDQGLQFLIQYYNGEERAKGNILERFSAQQFPDLHSELNLSSLELGDSALYFCASSVETGGTYEQYFGPGTRLTVT.

This clonotype was counted many times. The V and J genes are TRBV19 and TRBJ2-7; 8 nucleotides align to TRBD2. The germline V gene encodes CDR1 LNHDA and CDR2 SQIVND (reference sequence). The V and J ends lost 3 bases and 0 bases, in that order; junction bases with no gene match: 4. The CDR3 totals 15 residues. CDR3 region: CASSIGGRSSYEQYF. CDR3 DNA sequence: TGTGCCAGTAGTATCGGCGGGAGGAGCTCCTACGAGCAGTACTTC. The whole variable domain, filled in from reference TRBV19 and TRBJ2-7, reads DGGITQSPKYLFRKEGQNVTLSCEQNLNHDAMYWYRQDPGQGLRLIYYSQIVNDFQKGDIAEGYSVSREKKESFPLTVTSAQKNPTAFYLCASSIGGRSSYEQYFGPGTRLTVT.

The chain is built from TRBV29-1 and TRBJ1-2; no clear D. The CDR3 contains 11 residues. Deletions cut 8 bases from V and 4 bases from J, with 11 bases between. Germline loops: CDR1 SQVTM, CDR2 ANQGSEA. CDR3 protein: CSSPSSYGYTF. Written as DNA, the CDR3 is TGCAGCTCACCCTCGAGCTATGGCTACACCTTC.

This clonotype was counted at least ten times. J is TRBJ1-2 and V is TRBV20-1, with D perhaps TRBD1 (5 bases). This CDR3 region has 14 residues. V lost 2 bases to trimming and J lost 6 bases, with 16 bases between them. The V gene's germline CDR1 is DFQATT and CDR2 SNEGSKA (reference sequence). This CDR3 reads CSARRQGGADGYTF. CDR3 nucleotides: TGCAGTGCTAGAAGGCAGGGAGGCGCGGATGGCTACACCTTC.

A word on this clonotype: One base away lies a much larger clone, so this may be a sequencing read error. V and J are TRBV5-1 and TRBJ2-5; D is perhaps TRBD1 (7 bases). Germline values: CDR1 SGHRS, CDR2 YFSETQ. The CDR3 sequence is 16 residues long. CDR3 protein: CANSLSVGGGRETQYF. DNA for the CDR3: TGCGCCAACAGCTTGAGTGTTGGAGGGGGCCGGGAGACCCAGTACTTC.

The chain has TRBV7-8 and TRBJ1-3, with D possibly matching TRBD1 (6 bases). The CDR3 contains 15 residues. CDR1 is SGHVS and CDR2 is FQNEAQ in the germline V gene. V lost 7 bases, J lost 8 bases, and 21 bases lay in between. CDR3 protein: CASTDNGVRGYTIYF. The CDR3 DNA reads TGTGCCAGCACCGATAACGGGGTCAGGGGCTACACCATATATTTT.

The genes are TRBV12-3 or TRBV12-4 and TRBJ1-6; 10 bases are a match to TRBD1. V gave up 5 bases and J gave up 10 bases; unmatched junction bases: 11. This CDR3 has 16 residues. The CDR3 DNA reads as TGTGCCAGCAGTCCCGGGACAGGGGTTGGTAGCTCACCCCTCCACTTT. Translating it yields CASSPGTGVGSSPLHF.

DNA for the CDR3: TGTGCCAGCAGCTTCGCGCAGGGGAACGAGCAGTACTTC. The encoded protein is CASSFAQGNEQYF. The chain couples TRBV11-2 to TRBJ2-7; tentatively, D is TRBD1 (6 bases). CDR3 size: 13 residues. Germline V CDR1 and CDR2: SGHAT, FQNNGV. The V and J ends lost 3 bases and 5 bases respectively, with 11 bases between them.

This clonotype has ten or more counts. V usage is TRBV15 and J usage is TRBJ2-7; 9 bases are shared with TRBD1. The CDR3 is 16 residues long. Germline values: CDR1 LNHNV, CDR2 YYDKDF (reference sequence). V shed 5 bases and J 2 bases; nucleotides not matched to a gene: 10. The CDR3 region is CATSVPGTGPPYEQYF. The DNA of the CDR3 is TGTGCCACCAGCGTCCCCGGGACAGGGCCTCCCTACGAGCAGTACTTC. Using reference TRBV15 and TRBJ2-7 for the parts outside the CDR3, the full variable domain is DAMVIQNPRYQVTQFGKPVTLSCSQTLNHNVMYWYQQKSSQAPKLLFHYYDKDFNNEADTPDNFQSRRPNTSFCFLDIRSPGLGDTAMYLCATSVPGTGPPYEQYFGPGTRLTVT.

The gene calls are TRBV12-3 or TRBV12-4 and TRBJ2-5; perhaps TRBD1 as D (6 bases). The DNA matches TRBJ2-1 better at its end, which makes the J call doubtful. CDR3 length: 13 amino acids. In DNA form, the CDR3 reads TGTGCCAGCAGTCTCGACAGGCGGAATGAGCAGTTCTTC. Translating gives CASSLDRRNEQFF.

In this sample, this clonotype turned up many times. This chain links TRBV2 with TRBJ1-3, with no clear D. The CDR3 loop spans 15 amino acids. Germline values: CDR1 SNHLY, CDR2 FYNNEI. The germline V and J ends were trimmed by 3 bases and 4 bases, with 13 bases remaining between them. The CDR3 loop reads CASSDTRNGGNTIYF. In nucleotides, the CDR3 is TGTGCCAGCAGTGACACTCGGAACGGGGGAAACACCATATATTTT.

V is TRBV2 and J is TRBJ2-2; 9 nucleotides line up with TRBD1. This CDR3 spans 16 amino acids. V lost 10 bases to trimming and J lost 1 base; unmatched junction nucleotides: 10. Germline loops: CDR1 SNHLY, CDR2 FYNNEI. CDR3 sequence: CAIAGTGSRNTGELFF. The CDR3 DNA sequence: TGTGCCATCGCCGGGACAGGGAGCCGGAACACCGGGGAGCTGTTTTTT.

The chain is built from TRBV14 and TRBJ1-6, with D uncertain. V lost 5 bases, J lost 4 bases, and 9 bases lay in between. The CDR3 is made up of 14 amino acids. Germline CDR1 reads SGHDN; CDR2 reads FVKESK. Here the CDR3 DNA reads TGTGCCAGCAGCTACGGACGGTATAATTCACCCCTCCACTTT. Translation: CASSYGRYNSPLHF.

V gene TRBV29-1 combines with J gene TRBJ1-4, with D hard to call. The germline V gene encodes CDR1 SQVTM and CDR2 ANQGSEA. The CDR3 has 11 amino acids. V was pared by 6 bases and J by 8 bases, with 10 bases between. The CDR3, as DNA: TGCAGCGTCCGGGGTTTGGAAAAACTGTTTTTT. Protein: CSVRGLEKLFF.